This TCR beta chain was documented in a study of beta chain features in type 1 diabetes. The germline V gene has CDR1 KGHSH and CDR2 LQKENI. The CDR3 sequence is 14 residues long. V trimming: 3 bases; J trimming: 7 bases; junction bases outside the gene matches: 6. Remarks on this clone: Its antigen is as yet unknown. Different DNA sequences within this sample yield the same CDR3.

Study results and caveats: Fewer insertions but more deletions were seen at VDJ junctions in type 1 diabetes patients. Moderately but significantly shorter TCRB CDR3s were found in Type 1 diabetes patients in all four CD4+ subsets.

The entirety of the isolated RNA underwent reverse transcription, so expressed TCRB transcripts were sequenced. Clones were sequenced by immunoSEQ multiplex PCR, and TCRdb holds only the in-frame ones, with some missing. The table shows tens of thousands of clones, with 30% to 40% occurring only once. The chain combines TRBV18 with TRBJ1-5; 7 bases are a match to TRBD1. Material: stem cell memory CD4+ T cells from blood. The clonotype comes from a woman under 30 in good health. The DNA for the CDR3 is TGTGCCAGCTCACCCGACAGGGATAACCAGCCCCAGCATTTT. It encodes CASSPDRDNQPQHF.